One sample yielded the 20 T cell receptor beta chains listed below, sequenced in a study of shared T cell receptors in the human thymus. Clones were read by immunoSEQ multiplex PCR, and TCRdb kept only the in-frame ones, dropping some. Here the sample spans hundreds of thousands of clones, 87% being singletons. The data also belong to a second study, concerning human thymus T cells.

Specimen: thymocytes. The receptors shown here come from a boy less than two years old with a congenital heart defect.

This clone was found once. As DNA, the CDR3 is TGTGCCAGCAGCTTAGGGTCGGAGTCCTACGAGCAGTACTTC. Encoded protein: CASSLGSESYEQYF. The chain links TRBV7-9 to TRBJ2-7, with D unclear. The germline CDR1 and CDR2 sequences are SEHNR and FQNEAQ (reference sequence). Trimming left V 1 base short and J 1 base short, with 8 bases between. The CDR3 extends over 14 amino acids.

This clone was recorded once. In DNA form, the CDR3 reads TGTGCCTGGGCGGGACAGGGGATGATGGCCAAAAACATTCAGTACTTC. Translating it yields CAWAGQGMMAKNIQYF. The chain combines TRBV30 with TRBJ2-4, with TRBD1 matching 10 bases. This CDR3 comprises 16 residues. The V segment lost 5 bases and the J segment 1 base; nucleotides outside the gene matches: 8. CDR1 and CDR2 from the germline V gene are GTSNPN and SVGIG (reference sequence).

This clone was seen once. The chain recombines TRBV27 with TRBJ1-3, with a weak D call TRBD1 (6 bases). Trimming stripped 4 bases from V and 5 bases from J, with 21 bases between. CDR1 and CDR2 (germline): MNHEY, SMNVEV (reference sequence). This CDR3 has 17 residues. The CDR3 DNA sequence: TGTGCCAGCAGTTCTAATGGGACAACTATGCAACGAAACACCATATATTTT. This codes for CASSSNGTTMQRNTIYF.

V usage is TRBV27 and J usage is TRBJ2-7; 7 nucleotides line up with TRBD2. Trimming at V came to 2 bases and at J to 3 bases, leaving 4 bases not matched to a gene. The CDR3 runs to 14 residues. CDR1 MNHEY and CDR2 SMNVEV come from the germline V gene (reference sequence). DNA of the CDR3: TGTGCCAGCAGTTTAGTTCGGGGGGACTACGAGCAGTACTTC. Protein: CASSLVRGDYEQYF.

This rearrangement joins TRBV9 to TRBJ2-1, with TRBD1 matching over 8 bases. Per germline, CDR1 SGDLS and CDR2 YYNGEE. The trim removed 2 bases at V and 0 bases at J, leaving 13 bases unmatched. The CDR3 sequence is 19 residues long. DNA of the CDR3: TGTGCCAGCAGCGTCGTACCCGGACAGGGTGACAGCTCCTACAATGAGCAGTTCTTC. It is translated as CASSVVPGQGDSSYNEQFF. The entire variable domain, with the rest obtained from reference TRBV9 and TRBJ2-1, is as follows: DSGVTQTPKHLITATGQRVTLRCSPRSGDLSVYWYQQSLDQGLQFLIQYYNGEERAKGNILERFSAQQFPDLHSELNLSSLELGDSALYFCASSVVPGQGDSSYNEQFFGPGTRLTVL.

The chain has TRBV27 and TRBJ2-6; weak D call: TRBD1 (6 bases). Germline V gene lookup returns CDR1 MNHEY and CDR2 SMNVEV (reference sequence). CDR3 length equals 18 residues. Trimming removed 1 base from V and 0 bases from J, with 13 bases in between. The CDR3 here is CASSLFLDSRSGANVLTF. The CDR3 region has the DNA TGTGCCAGCAGTTTATTTTTGGACAGCCGCTCTGGGGCCAACGTCCTGACTTTC.

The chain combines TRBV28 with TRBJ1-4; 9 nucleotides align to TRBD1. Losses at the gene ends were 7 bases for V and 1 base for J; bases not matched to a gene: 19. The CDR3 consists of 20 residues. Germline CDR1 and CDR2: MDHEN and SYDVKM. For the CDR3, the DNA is TGTGCCAGCAACGCCAAGGGGGGACAGGGATTCCGAAAAACTAATGAAAAACTGTTTTTT. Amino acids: CASNAKGGQGFRKTNEKLFF. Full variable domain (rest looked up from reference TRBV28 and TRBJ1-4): DVKVTQSSRYLVKRTGEKVFLECVQDMDHENMFWYRQDPGLGLRLIYFSYDVKMKEKGDIPEGYSVSREKKERFSLILESASTNQTSMYLCASNAKGGQGFRKTNEKLFFGSGTQLSVL.

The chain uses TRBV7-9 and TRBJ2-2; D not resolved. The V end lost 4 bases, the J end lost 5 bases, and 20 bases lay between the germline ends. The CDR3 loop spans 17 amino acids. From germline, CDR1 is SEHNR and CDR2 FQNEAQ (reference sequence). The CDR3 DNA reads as TGTGCCAGCAGCTCTGGGCCCGTCGGATCGTGGACCGGGGAGCTGTTTTTT. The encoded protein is CASSSGPVGSWTGELFF.

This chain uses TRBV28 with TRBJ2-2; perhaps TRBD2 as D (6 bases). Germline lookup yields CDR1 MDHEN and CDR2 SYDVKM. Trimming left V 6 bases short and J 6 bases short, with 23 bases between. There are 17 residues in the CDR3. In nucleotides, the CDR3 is TGTGCCAGCAGCCCCCGATCGGGGGAGGCCAAAGCCGGGGAGCTGTTTTTT. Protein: CASSPRSGEAKAGELFF.

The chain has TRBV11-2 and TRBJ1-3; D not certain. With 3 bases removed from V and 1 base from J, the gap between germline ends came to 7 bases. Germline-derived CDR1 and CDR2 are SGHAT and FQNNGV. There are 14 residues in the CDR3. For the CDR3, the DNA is TGTGCCAGCAGCTTGTCAGGTTCTGGAAACACCATATATTTT. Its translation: CASSLSGSGNTIYF.

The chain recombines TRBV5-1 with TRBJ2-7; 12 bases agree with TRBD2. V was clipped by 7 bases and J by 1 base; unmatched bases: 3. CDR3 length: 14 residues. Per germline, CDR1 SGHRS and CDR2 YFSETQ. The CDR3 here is CASPTSGGSYEQYF. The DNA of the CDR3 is TGCGCCAGCCCTACTAGCGGGGGGTCCTACGAGCAGTACTTC.

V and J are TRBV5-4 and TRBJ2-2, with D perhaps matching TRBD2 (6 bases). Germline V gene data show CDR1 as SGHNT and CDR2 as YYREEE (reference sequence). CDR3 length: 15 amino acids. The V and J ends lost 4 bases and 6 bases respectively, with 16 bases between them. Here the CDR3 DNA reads TGTGCCAGCAGCCTGGATGGAGGGACGGCCGGGGAGCTGTTTTTT. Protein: CASSLDGGTAGELFF. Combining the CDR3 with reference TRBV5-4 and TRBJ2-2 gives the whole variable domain ETGVTQSPTHLIKTRGQQVTLRCSSQSGHNTVSWYQQALGQGPQFIFQYYREEENGRGNFPPRFSGLQFPNYSSELNVNALELDDSALYLCASSLDGGTAGELFFGEGSRLTVL.

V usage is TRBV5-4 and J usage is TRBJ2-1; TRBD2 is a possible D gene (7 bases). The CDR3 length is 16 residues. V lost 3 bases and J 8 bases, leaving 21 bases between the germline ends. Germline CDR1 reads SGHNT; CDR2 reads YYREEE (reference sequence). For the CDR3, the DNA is TGTGCCAGCAGCTACCCCGGGGGGCTTACTAGGGATGAGCAGTTCTTC. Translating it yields CASSYPGGLTRDEQFF.

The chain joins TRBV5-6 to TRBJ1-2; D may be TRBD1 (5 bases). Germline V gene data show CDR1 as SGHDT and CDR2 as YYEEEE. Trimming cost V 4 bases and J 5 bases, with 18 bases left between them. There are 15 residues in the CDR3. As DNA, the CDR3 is TGTGCCAGCAGCCCCCAGGACACCTTAGTATATGGCTACACCTTC. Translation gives CASSPQDTLVYGYTF.

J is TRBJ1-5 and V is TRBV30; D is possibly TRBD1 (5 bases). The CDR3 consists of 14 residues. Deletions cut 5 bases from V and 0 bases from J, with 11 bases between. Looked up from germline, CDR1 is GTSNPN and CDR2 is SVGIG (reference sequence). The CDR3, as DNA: TGTGCCTGGGCCCCAGGGCCTAGCAATCAGCCCCAGCATTTT. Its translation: CAWAPGPSNQPQHF.

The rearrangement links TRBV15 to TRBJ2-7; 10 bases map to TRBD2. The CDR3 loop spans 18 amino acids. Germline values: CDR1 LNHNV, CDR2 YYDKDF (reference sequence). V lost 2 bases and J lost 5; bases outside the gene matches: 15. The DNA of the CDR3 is TGTGCCACCAGCAGATCGGAACCGGAGGCTAGCGGGAGACACGAGCAGTACTTC. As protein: CATSRSEPEASGRHEQYF.

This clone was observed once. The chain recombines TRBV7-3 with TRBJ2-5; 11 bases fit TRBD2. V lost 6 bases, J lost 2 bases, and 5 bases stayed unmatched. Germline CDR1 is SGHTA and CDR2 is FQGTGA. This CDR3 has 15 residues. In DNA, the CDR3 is TGTGCCAGCAGGTCTAGCGGGGGGTCTCAAGAGACCCAGTACTTC. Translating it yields CASRSSGGSQETQYF.

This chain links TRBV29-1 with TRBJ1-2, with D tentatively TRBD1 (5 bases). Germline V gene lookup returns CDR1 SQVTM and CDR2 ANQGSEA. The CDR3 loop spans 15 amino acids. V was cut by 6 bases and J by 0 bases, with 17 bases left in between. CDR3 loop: CSVRTRRDSNYGYTF. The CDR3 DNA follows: TGCAGCGTCCGAACCCGCAGGGATTCTAACTATGGCTACACCTTC.

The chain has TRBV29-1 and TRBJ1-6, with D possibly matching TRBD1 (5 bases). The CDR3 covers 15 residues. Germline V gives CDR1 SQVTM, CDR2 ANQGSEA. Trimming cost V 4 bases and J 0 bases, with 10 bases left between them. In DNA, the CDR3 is TGCAGCGTTGTGACAGTGAGCTCCTATAATTCACCCCTCCACTTT. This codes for CSVVTVSSYNSPLHF.

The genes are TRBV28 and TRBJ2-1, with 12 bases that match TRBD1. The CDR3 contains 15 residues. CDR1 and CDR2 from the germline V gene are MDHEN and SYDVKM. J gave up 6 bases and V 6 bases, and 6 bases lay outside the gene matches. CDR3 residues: CASRGGQGALNEQFF. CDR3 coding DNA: TGTGCCAGCAGGGGGGGACAGGGGGCGCTCAATGAGCAGTTCTTC.